Sequencing of this TCR beta chain was carried out in a study of cytomegalovirus exposure and HLA in healthy donors. The study's findings and limits: It was only CMV serostatus that was available as immune exposure information. Many donors shared some public TCRs, even though most TCR sequences were rare.

PCR primers comprised 60 Vbeta and 13 Jbeta primers. Original data processing: As a later analysis found, there were 70 million to 100 million unique TCR beta chains, of which roughly 11 million were shared. Libraries were prepared by immunoSEQ multiplex PCR; TCRdb keeps only in-frame clonotypes and omits some of them. Clonal size and the V and J genes are those of that table, whereas D and trimming came from the DNA. In the table there are about 200,000 clones, almost 70% of which are singletons. CDR1 is ENHRY, CDR2 SYGVKD, per germline. The length of the CDR3 is 12 residues. The V and J ends lost 10 bases and 6 bases, in that order; junction bases with no gene match: 8. A remark on this clone: Its antigen is currently unknown.

Nominal health characterized the donors when sampled, though unrecorded immune exposures were likely. The clonotype was recovered from a middle-aged man in good health and CMV-seropositive. The rearrangement joins TRBV10-3 to TRBJ1-2; 7 positions agree with TRBD1. The specimen was PBMCs. The CDR3 here is CATQGDRDGYTF. The CDR3 region has the DNA TGTGCCACCCAGGGGGATAGGGATGGCTACACCTTC.